The rows below give T cell receptor beta chains drawn from one sample of a study of OX40 agonist ivuxolimab in advanced cancers. Profiled with immunoSEQ multiplex PCR; TCRdb holds only in-frame clones, not every one. This table holds about 54,000 clones, 88% found once. The specimen comprised CD4+ or CD8+ T cells sorted from blood, sampled in a trial of the OX40 agonist ivuxolimab. The receptors were gathered from an adult with an advanced solid tumor such as melanoma, head and neck, liver or kidney cancer. Both conserved end residues are part of each CDR3. The order of the fields is J gene, V gene, D gene, clone size, CDR3 protein, CDR3 DNA. The D gene is left open where the match is weak. The size entry is marked missing in some rows and otherwise reads once, few, many or a size class.

>TRBJ2-1|TRBV30|NA|NA
CAWSVSQYEQFF
TGTGCCTGGAGTGTCTCCCAATATGAGCAGTTCTTC
>TRBJ1-1|TRBV6-5|NA|NA
CASSFAPTRIVTEAFF
TGTGCCAGCAGTTTCGCGCCTACAAGGATTGTGACTGAAGCTTTCTTT
>TRBJ1-1|TRBV7-3|NA|NA
CASSRTAGTEAFF
TGTGCCAGCAGTCGGACAGCCGGAACTGAAGCTTTCTTT
>TRBJ1-1|TRBV6-1|TRBD1|NA
CASSGDREVVPEAFF
TGTGCCAGCAGTGGGGACAGGGAGGTAGTACCTGAAGCTTTCTTT
>TRBJ2-7|TRBV7-8|NA|once
CASSLRQSTSLQYF
TGTGCCAGCAGCTTAAGGCAGTCGACTAGTTTGCAGTACTTC
>TRBJ2-3|TRBV28|NA|NA
CASTSRGDTQYF
TGTGCCAGCACCTCAAGGGGAGATACGCAGTATTTT
>TRBJ2-1|TRBV21-1|NA|NA
CASSTSPGFSGTEQFF
TGTGCCAGCAGCACCTCCCCCGGGTTTAGCGGGACCGAGCAGTTCTTC
>TRBJ2-5|TRBV5-1|TRBD2|NA
CASSSARLAGGETQYF
TGCGCCAGCAGCTCGGCTCGACTAGCGGGAGGAGAGACCCAGTACTTC
>TRBJ2-2|TRBV28|TRBD2|NA
CASSFQRGGTGELFF
TGTGCCAGCAGTTTTCAGCGGGGCGGGACCGGGGAGCTGTTTTTT
>TRBJ2-7|TRBV18|NA|NA
CASSPGQAHEQYF
TGTGCCAGCTCACCAGGCCAGGCGCACGAGCAGTACTTC
>TRBJ2-7|TRBV28|TRBD1|NA
CASRDRGSSYEQYF
TGTGCCAGCCGGGACAGGGGGTCGAGTTACGAGCAGTACTTC
>TRBJ2-5|TRBV19|NA|NA
CASSGTAPETQYF
TGTGCCAGTAGCGGGACTGCGCCGGAGACCCAGTACTTC
>TRBJ2-3|TRBV6-6|NA|NA
CASSRITDTQYF
TGTGCCAGCAGCCGAATTACCGATACGCAGTATTTT
>TRBJ2-1|TRBV5-6|NA|NA
CASSLDQGGEQFF
TGTGCCAGCAGCTTGGACCAGGGTGGTGAGCAGTTCTTC
>TRBJ2-7|TRBV2|TRBD1|NA
CASSEWTGDEQYF
TGTGCCAGCAGTGAGTGGACAGGCGACGAGCAGTACTTC
>TRBJ2-2|TRBV5-1|NA|NA
CASSLAGSTRGTGELFF
TGCGCCAGCAGCTTGGCTGGGTCAACCCGGGGAACCGGGGAGCTGTTTTTT
>TRBJ1-2|TRBV5-6|NA|few
CASSFRVGYTF
TGTGCCAGCAGCTTCAGGGTTGGCTACACCTTC
>TRBJ1-1|TRBV30|NA|NA
CAWSPRQNTEAFF
TGTGCCTGGAGTCCTAGGCAGAACACTGAAGCTTTCTTT
>TRBJ1-2|TRBV23-1|NA|once
CASTLDGYTF
TGCGCCAGCACCCTTGATGGCTACACCTTC
>TRBJ1-3|TRBV19|NA|NA
CASSMVGTGNTIYF
TGTGCCAGTAGTATGGTTGGGACTGGAAACACCATATATTTT
>TRBJ2-2|TRBV6-1|TRBD1|NA
CASKTGTGLTGELFF
TGTGCCAGCAAGACCGGGACAGGGCTTACCGGGGAGCTGTTTTTT
>TRBJ2-7|TRBV15|NA|few
CATSRGTGTYEQYF
TGTGCCACCAGCCGGGGAACAGGGACCTACGAGCAGTACTTC
>TRBJ2-3|TRBV30|NA|NA
CACRDTSDTQYF
TGTGCCTGCCGAGACACCTCAGATACGCAGTATTTT
>TRBJ1-5|TRBV19|NA|NA
CASSILGARNQPQHF
TGTGCCAGTAGTATATTGGGGGCCCGCAATCAGCCCCAGCATTTT
>TRBJ2-5|TRBV7-3|TRBD2|NA
CASSLREAETQYF
TGTGCCAGCAGCTTGCGGGAGGCAGAGACCCAGTACTTC
>TRBJ2-5|TRBV6-6|NA|NA
CASSYHQETQYF
TGTGCCAGCAGTTACCACCAAGAGACCCAGTACTTC